The 15 T cell receptor beta chains below all came from one sample that was sequenced in a study of blood T cell repertoires in COVID-19. Sequencing used immunoSEQ multiplex PCR; TCRdb keeps in-frame clones, though not all of them. The sample shows a few hundred thousand clones, around 84% of them seen only once. What was sequenced was PBMCs or T cells enriched from blood (not recorded which). The receptors come from a woman aged 45 to 65 who had been exposed to COVID-19.

The chain recombines TRBV9 with TRBJ2-5; possible D gene TRBD2, 6 bases. This CDR3 has 14 amino acids. V lost 4 bases and J 10 bases, leaving 20 bases between the germline ends. Germline V gives CDR1 SGDLS, CDR2 YYNGEE. The CDR3 nucleotides are TGTGCCAGCAGCCCCCGGGACTCCCTAAGGAGCCAGTACTTC. Encoded protein: CASSPRDSLRSQYF.

V usage is TRBV11-2 and J usage is TRBJ1-1; D is perhaps TRBD1 (5 bases). Deletions cut 5 bases from V and 5 bases from J, with 18 bases between. Germline V gene sequence: CDR1 SGHAT, CDR2 FQNNGV. The CDR3 spans 15 residues. CDR3 amino acids: CASSPTSTGWTEAFF. The CDR3 bases are TGTGCCAGCAGCCCGACCTCCACAGGATGGACTGAAGCTTTCTTT. The whole variable domain, filled in from reference TRBV11-2 and TRBJ1-1, reads EAGVAQSPRYKIIEKRQSVAFWCNPISGHATLYWYQQILGQGPKLLIQFQNNGVVDDSQLPKDRFSAERLKGVDSTLKIQPAKLEDSAVYLCASSPTSTGWTEAFFGQGTRLTVV.

The genes are TRBV28 and TRBJ1-2; 9 nucleotides line up with TRBD1. With 4 bases clipped from V and 12 bases from J, the junction kept 15 bases outside the gene matches. CDR1 is MDHEN and CDR2 is SYDVKM in the germline V gene. This CDR3 has 15 residues. CDR3 sequence (DNA): TGTGCCAGCAGTTACCGCACAGGACAGGGGTCGAGGAACACCTTC. This translates into CASSYRTGQGSRNTF.

The chain uses TRBV9 and TRBJ2-2, with D perhaps TRBD2 (5 bases). Germline values: CDR1 SGDLS, CDR2 YYNGEE. The CDR3 has 16 residues. V was clipped by 0 bases and J by 0 bases, with 9 bases between them. The CDR3 here is CASSVVGVPNTGELFF. CDR3 coding DNA: TGTGCCAGCAGCGTAGTGGGAGTCCCGAACACCGGGGAGCTGTTTTTT.

The chain links TRBV24-1 to TRBJ2-2; 7 nucleotides line up with TRBD1. V shed 2 bases, J shed 6 bases, and the junction held 2 bases outside the gene matches. This CDR3 is 14 amino acids long. CDR1 and CDR2 from the germline V gene are KGHDR and SFDVKD. Written as DNA, the CDR3 is TGTGCCACCAGTGATTCCACAGGGGCCGGGGAGCTGTTTTTT. Its translation is CATSDSTGAGELFF.

The chain combines TRBV28 with TRBJ1-1; tentatively, D is TRBD1 (5 bases). Germline CDR1 reads MDHEN; CDR2 reads SYDVKM. The CDR3 totals 14 residues. V lost 5 bases and J 4 bases, leaving 14 bases between the germline ends. CDR3 nucleotide sequence: TGTGCCAGCAGTAGCCCGGCCGGGGGCACTGAAGCTTTCTTT. Translation: CASSSPAGGTEAFF. The full variable domain, in which reference TRBV28 and TRBJ1-1 provide the parts outside the CDR3, is DVKVTQSSRYLVKRTGEKVFLECVQDMDHENMFWYRQDPGLGLRLIYFSYDVKMKEKGDIPEGYSVSREKKERFSLILESASTNQTSMYLCASSSPAGGTEAFFGQGTRLTVV.

This CDR3 reads CAWSAGVGPRNEQFF. The CDR3 bases are TGTGCCTGGAGTGCCGGGGTCGGCCCGAGGAATGAGCAGTTCTTC. The chain carries TRBV30 and TRBJ2-1; the D gene is possibly TRBD2 (5 bases). V lost 1 base and J 7 bases, leaving 17 bases between the germline ends. Germline assignment: CDR1 GTSNPN and CDR2 SVGIG (reference sequence). The CDR3 is 15 amino acids.

The rearrangement uses TRBV24-1 and TRBJ2-3; a weak D match, TRBD2 (5 bases). This CDR3 has 15 amino acids. The V gene's germline CDR1 is KGHDR and CDR2 SFDVKD. Deletions cut 4 bases from V and 9 bases from J, with 19 bases between. The DNA for the CDR3 is TGTGCCACCAGTGACCGGACTGGGTGGGCATGGACGCAGTATTTT. Its protein product is CATSDRTGWAWTQYF.

This rearrangement joins TRBV21-1 to TRBJ1-5. TRBV21-1 is deemed a pseudogene. This CDR3 is built from 10 residues. For the CDR3, the DNA is TGTGCCAGTGTCGTTCAGCCCCAGCATTTT. Translated: CASVVQPQHF.

V and J are TRBV5-1 and TRBJ2-3; 8 bases line up with TRBD2. CDR1 and CDR2 from the germline V gene are SGHRS and YFSETQ. This CDR3 contains 15 residues. Trimming at V came to 6 bases and at J to 7 bases, leaving 13 bases not matched to a gene. CDR3 bases: TGCGCCAGCAAGGGGCTAGCGGGCCCCCTTCATACGCAGTATTTT. It specifies CASKGLAGPLHTQYF.

The V gene is TRBV5-4, the J gene TRBJ2-3; D possibly corresponds to TRBD1 (6 bases). This CDR3 is 17 amino acids long. Germline V CDR1 and CDR2: SGHNT, YYREEE (reference sequence). Between the trimmed V and J ends, which lost 4 bases and 2 bases, there was a span of 20 bases. The CDR3 region is CASSLSITGRNTDTQYF. In DNA form, the CDR3 reads TGTGCCAGCAGCCTTTCCATTACAGGGCGTAACACAGATACGCAGTATTTT.

The rearrangement uses TRBV19 and TRBJ1-2, with D possibly TRBD1 on 5 matching bases. The CDR3 consists of 13 residues. Germline CDR1 LNHDA, CDR2 SQIVND (reference sequence). V lost 10 bases, J lost 8 bases, and 20 bases lay in between. In nucleotides, the CDR3 is TGTGCCACCTCATACGGGGGGGTAGGCGGCTACACCTTC. It translates to CATSYGGVGGYTF.

V usage is TRBV6-5 and J usage is TRBJ1-2, with D tentatively TRBD1 (6 bases). V gave up 7 bases and J gave up 7 bases, with 19 bases separating them. The CDR3 is made up of 14 amino acids. CDR1 is MNHEY and CDR2 is SVGAGI in the germline V gene. In DNA form, the CDR3 reads TGTGCCAGCACCCGGCAGGGGAGATTGTTTGGCTACACCTTC. Protein: CASTRQGRLFGYTF.

This chain's CDR3 is CASSFLAGDPYEQYF. The CDR3 DNA follows: TGTGCCAGCAGTTTTCTAGCGGGGGATCCCTACGAGCAGTACTTC. The chain is built from TRBV6-5 and TRBJ2-7; 10 bases match TRBD2. V shed 4 bases and J 2 bases; nucleotides not matched to a gene: 5. There are 15 residues in the CDR3. In germline, CDR1 is MNHEY, CDR2 SVGAGI.

This rearrangement joins TRBV29-1 to TRBJ2-2; weak D call: TRBD2 (5 bases). V shed 4 bases and J shed 0 bases, with 9 bases lying between them. Germline V lookup: CDR1 SQVTM, CDR2 ANQGSEA. CDR3 size: 14 residues. CDR3 amino acids: CSVGSASNTGELFF. In DNA form, the CDR3 reads TGCAGCGTTGGTAGCGCGTCGAACACCGGGGAGCTGTTTTTT.